Each of the 24 T cell receptor beta chains below was sequenced from the same sample in a study of T cell changes during pregnancy in multiple sclerosis. Method: immunoSEQ multiplex PCR; TCRdb's copy keeps in-frame clones and lacks some. The data contain around 34,000 clones, about nine tenths of them seen just once; the ten biggest clones take up about 10%. The sequencing used CD8+ T cells from peripheral blood mononuclear cells, collected before pregnancy. The receptors originated from a female donor with multiple sclerosis, enrolled in a pregnancy study.

This clone was seen only once. This chain uses TRBV19 with TRBJ2-1; the match to TRBD2 covers 8 bases. The CDR3 is 14 residues long. CDR1 and CDR2 (germline): LNHDA, SQIVND (reference sequence). The V gene end was trimmed by 2 bases and the J gene end by 5 bases; junction bases not matched to a gene: 2. The DNA for the CDR3 is TGTGCCAGTAGTATAAGCGGGGGCAACAATGAGCAGTTCTTC. Protein product: CASSISGGNNEQFF.

Only a few counts were recorded for this clone. The rearrangement uses TRBV6-4 and TRBJ2-1; 10 nucleotides agree with TRBD2. This CDR3 contains 15 residues. Per germline, CDR1 MRHNA and CDR2 SNTAGT. The ends lost 5 bases at V and 6 bases at J; junction bases unmatched: 7. CDR3 DNA sequence: TGTGCCAGCAGTACGTCTAGCGGGAGCGGCAATGAGCAGTTCTTC. It codes for CASSTSSGSGNEQFF.

The chain combines TRBV27 with TRBJ2-7, with D maybe TRBD2 (7 bases). V was pared by 4 bases and J by 0 bases, with 13 bases between. The CDR3 runs to 15 residues. In germline, CDR1 is MNHEY, CDR2 SMNVEV (reference sequence). In DNA, the CDR3 is TGTGCCAGCAGTTCAAGGGGGGGGAACTCCTACGAGCAGTACTTC. Encoded protein: CASSSRGGNSYEQYF.

The chain has TRBV6-5 and TRBJ2-7, with 9 bases lining up with TRBD1. Trimming removed 10 bases from V and 3 bases from J; junction bases left unmatched: 13. CDR1 and CDR2 from the germline V gene are MNHEY and SVGAGI. The CDR3 sequence is 15 residues long. In DNA form, the CDR3 reads TGTGCCACCGTATACGGGACAGGGATATACTACGAGCAGTACTTC. Translating gives CATVYGTGIYYEQYF.

This clone appeared once. The chain has TRBV5-6 and TRBJ1-4; the match to TRBD1 covers 7 bases. The germline V gene encodes CDR1 SGHDT and CDR2 YYEEEE. The length of the CDR3 is 18 residues. V was clipped by 0 bases and J by 3 bases; unmatched bases: 11. The CDR3 nucleotides are TGTGCCAGCAGCTTGGCCAAGGTGCCAGGGGGTCCTAATGAAAAACTGTTTTTT. Translation gives CASSLAKVPGGPNEKLFF.

The chain is built from TRBV27 and TRBJ2-1, with 9 bases lining up with TRBD1. Germline V gene data show CDR1 as MNHEY and CDR2 as SMNVEV (reference sequence). CDR3 length: 14 amino acids. The J segment lost 8 bases and the V segment lost 0 bases, leaving 2 bases of the junction unmatched. CDR3 coding DNA: TGTGCCAGCAGTTTATCGGACAGGGGTTATGAGCAGTTCTTC. It encodes CASSLSDRGYEQFF.

This clone occurred many times. The chain links TRBV4-2 to TRBJ2-2; maybe TRBD2 (6 bases). The germline gives CDR1 LGHNA, CDR2 YNFKEQ. The CDR3 length is 17 residues. V was clipped by 0 bases and J by 4 bases, with 15 bases between them. This CDR3 reads CASSQDGREQPTGELFF. The DNA of the CDR3 is TGTGCCAGCAGCCAAGACGGGCGGGAACAGCCCACCGGGGAGCTGTTTTTT.

This clone was picked up a small number of times. The CDR3 DNA sequence: TGTGCCAGCAGCCCCGCGGGATCCCGCTACGAGCAGTACTTC. Translating it yields CASSPAGSRYEQYF. The V call is TRBV11-3, the J call TRBJ2-7, with D possibly matching TRBD2 (6 bases). Per germline, CDR1 SGHNT and CDR2 YENEEA. Trimming cost V 5 bases and J 3 bases, with 14 bases left between them. The CDR3 length is 14 residues.

This clone was seen once. The rearrangement joins TRBV7-7 to TRBJ2-1; D is uncertain. Germline V gene lookup returns CDR1 SSHAT and CDR2 FNYEAQ (reference sequence). The length of the CDR3 is 17 residues. Trimming pared 5 bases from V and 2 bases from J, leaving 19 bases between. CDR3 protein: CASSPQTSSATYNEQFF. The CDR3 nucleotides are TGTGCCAGCAGCCCCCAAACATCAAGCGCCACCTACAATGAGCAGTTCTTC.

The CDR3 coding sequence is TGTGCCAACCCGGGGGGACAGGGGTCGGTGACCCAGTACTTC. It yields the protein CANPGGQGSVTQYF. The J gene is TRBJ2-5, the V gene TRBV19; 10 bases match TRBD1. The CDR3 contains 14 residues. Germline CDR1 reads LNHDA; CDR2 reads SQIVND (reference sequence). The V segment lost 10 bases and the J segment 7 bases; nucleotides outside the gene matches: 12.

The genes are TRBV5-1 and TRBJ1-2; no clear D. V dropped 1 base and J dropped 6 bases, with 16 bases sitting between them. This CDR3 is built from 15 residues. Germline loops: CDR1 SGHRS, CDR2 YFSETQ. Here the CDR3 reads CASSLKKGEFHGYTF. As DNA, the CDR3 is TGCGCCAGCAGCTTGAAAAAGGGAGAATTTCATGGCTACACCTTC.

The chain couples TRBV18 to TRBJ2-6, with D tentatively TRBD1 (5 bases). V was pared by 4 bases and J by 1 base, with 17 bases between. The CDR3 runs 18 residues. Germline V CDR1 and CDR2: KGHSH, LQKENI. For the CDR3, the DNA is TGTGCCAGCTCACTCCGGGTAGGGGAAATATCTGGGGCCAACGTCCTGACTTTC. This sequence encodes CASSLRVGEISGANVLTF.

The chain combines TRBV4-1 with TRBJ2-3, with a possible D match to TRBD2 (6 bases). V lost 2 bases to trimming and J lost 3 bases, with 12 bases between them. The CDR3 length is 15 residues. CDR1 MGHRA and CDR2 YSYEKL come from the germline V gene. The CDR3 sequence is CASSQRGLVTDTQYF. The CDR3 region has the DNA TGCGCCAGCAGCCAAAGGGGACTCGTTACAGATACGCAGTATTTT.

This chain uses TRBV6-1 with TRBJ1-1; D is unclear. Trimming shortened V by 5 bases and J by 6 bases, and 4 bases separated the two germline ends. From germline, CDR1 is MNHNS and CDR2 SASEGT. The CDR3 spans 10 residues. The CDR3 here is CASSLAEAFF. CDR3 nucleotides: TGTGCCAGCAGTCTAGCTGAAGCTTTCTTT.

The chain recombines TRBV7-2 with TRBJ1-4, with D possibly being TRBD1 (6 bases). The V end lost 6 bases, the J end lost 0 bases, and 14 bases lay between the germline ends. The length of the CDR3 is 16 residues. Per germline, CDR1 SGHTA and CDR2 FQGNSA. CDR3 in DNA: TGTGCCAGCAGTTCGGGACATTATGCAACTAATGAAAAACTGTTTTTT. Its translation is CASSSGHYATNEKLFF.

J is TRBJ1-1 and V is TRBV10-2, with D perhaps TRBD1 (5 bases). Trimming removed 10 bases from V and 8 bases from J, with 11 bases in between. Germline assignment: CDR1 WSHSY and CDR2 SAAADI. This CDR3 has 10 amino acids. This chain's CDR3 is CATKTVEAFF. The DNA for the CDR3 is TGCGCCACCAAGACAGTCGAAGCTTTCTTT.

The rearrangement uses TRBV6-5 and TRBJ1-2; tentative D call: TRBD1 (6 bases). This CDR3 has 13 residues. Trimming removed 8 bases from V and 5 bases from J, with 15 bases in between. The V gene's germline CDR1 is MNHEY and CDR2 SVGAGI. This CDR3 is CASSHTGRYGYTF. The CDR3 DNA reads TGTGCCAGCTCCCATACAGGGCGTTATGGCTACACCTTC.

The chain couples TRBV5-1 to TRBJ2-1, with 11 nucleotides matching TRBD1. V lost 5 bases to trimming and J lost 5 bases; unmatched junction nucleotides: 6. The CDR3 totals 15 residues. The germline V gene has CDR1 SGHRS and CDR2 YFSETQ. The CDR3 spells CASRTGTGGNNEQFF. The CDR3 region has the DNA TGCGCCAGCAGAACCGGGACAGGGGGTAACAATGAGCAGTTCTTC.

By share, this clone ranks as medium-sized. The J gene is TRBJ2-7, the V gene TRBV6-5, with 7 positions matching TRBD1. CDR3 size: 14 residues. The V gene end was trimmed by 5 bases and the J gene end by 3 bases; junction bases not matched to a gene: 7. Germline CDR1 reads MNHEY; CDR2 reads SVGAGI. CDR3 DNA: TGTGCCAGCAGTCTCCGACAGGGTGGCTACGAGCAGTACTTC. Residues: CASSLRQGGYEQYF.

This clone appeared once. The rearrangement links TRBV6-1 to TRBJ2-7; 7 nucleotides agree with TRBD1. The CDR3 has 15 amino acids. Germline CDR1 is MNHNS and CDR2 is SASEGT. J gave up 0 bases and V 6 bases, and 8 bases lay outside the gene matches. This CDR3 reads CASRNGDSLSYEQYF. The CDR3 DNA is TGTGCCAGCAGAAACGGGGACAGTCTCTCCTACGAGCAGTACTTC.

This chain links TRBV5-4 with TRBJ2-1; TRBD2 matches at 10 bases. V lost 4 bases, J lost 0 bases, and 10 bases stayed unmatched. The CDR3 has 18 amino acids. From germline, CDR1 is SGHNT and CDR2 YYREEE (reference sequence). Written as DNA, the CDR3 is TGTGCCAGCAGCCGCTTGGGACTAGCGCTTTTCTCCTACAATGAGCAGTTCTTC. Translating gives CASSRLGLALFSYNEQFF.

This chain links TRBV30 with TRBJ1-1, with no clear D. The CDR3 has 14 residues. V dropped 5 bases and J dropped 5 bases, with 18 bases sitting between them. The V gene's germline CDR1 is GTSNPN and CDR2 SVGIG (reference sequence). This CDR3 is CAWGLDGRGTEAFF. In DNA form, the CDR3 reads TGTGCCTGGGGTTTGGACGGGCGAGGGACTGAAGCTTTCTTT.

The J gene is TRBJ2-3, the V gene TRBV6-6; possible D gene TRBD1, 6 bases. The germline V and J ends were trimmed by 2 bases and 9 bases, with 9 bases remaining between them. Per germline, CDR1 MNHNY and CDR2 SVGAGI (reference sequence). The CDR3 runs to 12 residues. For the CDR3, the DNA is TGTGCCAGCAGTTACGGGACACAAACGCAGTATTTT. Translation: CASSYGTQTQYF.

V and J are TRBV9 and TRBJ2-3; D is perhaps TRBD2 (6 bases). CDR1 is SGDLS, CDR2 YYNGEE, per germline. The CDR3 totals 15 residues. Trimming cost V 0 bases and J 6 bases, with 14 bases left between them. CDR3 bases: TGTGCCAGCAGCGTAGTTGCGGGGAACCTGGATACGCAGTATTTT. As protein: CASSVVAGNLDTQYF.